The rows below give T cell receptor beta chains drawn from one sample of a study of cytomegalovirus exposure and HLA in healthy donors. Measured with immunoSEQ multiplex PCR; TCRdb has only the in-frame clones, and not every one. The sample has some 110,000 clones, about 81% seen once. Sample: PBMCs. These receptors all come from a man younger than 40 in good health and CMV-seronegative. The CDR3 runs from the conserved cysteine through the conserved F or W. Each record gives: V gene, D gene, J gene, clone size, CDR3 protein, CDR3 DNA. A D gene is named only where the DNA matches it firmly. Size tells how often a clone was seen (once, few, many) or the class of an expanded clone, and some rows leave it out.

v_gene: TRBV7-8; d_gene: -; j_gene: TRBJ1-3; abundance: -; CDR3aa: CASSPGDSGNTIYF; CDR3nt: TGTGCCAGCAGCCCGGGGGATTCTGGAAACACCATATATTTT
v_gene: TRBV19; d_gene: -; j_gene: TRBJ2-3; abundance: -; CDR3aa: CASSPGNTDTQYF; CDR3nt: TGTGCCAGTAGCCCGGGGAACACAGATACGCAGTATTTT
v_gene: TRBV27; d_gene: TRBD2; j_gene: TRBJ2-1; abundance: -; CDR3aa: CASRLAGGPRNEQFF; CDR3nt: TGTGCCAGCAGATTAGCGGGAGGGCCTCGGAATGAGCAGTTCTTC
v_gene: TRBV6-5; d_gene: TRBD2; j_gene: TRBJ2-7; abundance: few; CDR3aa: CASSRTSGTTYEQYF; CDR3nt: TGTGCCAGCAGCCGGACTAGCGGAACAACCTACGAGCAGTACTTC
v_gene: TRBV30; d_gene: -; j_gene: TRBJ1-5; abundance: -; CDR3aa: CAWSVGGNQPQHF; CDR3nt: TGTGCCTGGAGTGTAGGAGGAAATCAGCCCCAGCATTTT
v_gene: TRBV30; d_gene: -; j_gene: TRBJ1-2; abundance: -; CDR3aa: CAWSVFLGAGYGYTF; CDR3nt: TGTGCCTGGAGTGTTTTTTTGGGGGCTGGGTATGGCTACACCTTC
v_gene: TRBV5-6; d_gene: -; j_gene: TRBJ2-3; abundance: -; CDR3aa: CASSLAWELPTQYF; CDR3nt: TGTGCCAGCAGCTTGGCCTGGGAGTTGCCTACGCAGTATTTT
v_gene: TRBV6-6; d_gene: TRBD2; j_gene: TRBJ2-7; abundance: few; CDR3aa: CASSYSASGKSEQYF; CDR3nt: TGTGCCAGCAGTTACTCGGCTAGCGGGAAGAGCGAGCAGTACTTC
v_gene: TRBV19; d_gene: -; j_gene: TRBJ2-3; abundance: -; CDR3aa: CASTRGIFADTQYF; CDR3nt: TGTGCCAGTACCCGGGGGATCTTCGCAGATACGCAGTATTTT
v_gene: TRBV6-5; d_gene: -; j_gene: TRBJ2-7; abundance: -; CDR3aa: CASSYEGRSSYEQYF; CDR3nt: TGTGCCAGCAGTTATGAAGGGAGATCATCCTACGAGCAGTACTTC
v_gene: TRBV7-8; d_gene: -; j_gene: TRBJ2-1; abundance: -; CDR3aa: CASSLGPWGDNEQFF; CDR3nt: TGTGCCAGCAGCTTAGGGCCTTGGGGGGACAATGAGCAGTTCTTC
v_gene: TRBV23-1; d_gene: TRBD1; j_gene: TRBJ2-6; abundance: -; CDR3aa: CASSQPGDREIAGANVLTF; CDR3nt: TGCGCCAGCAGTCAACCAGGGGACAGGGAGATCGCTGGGGCCAACGTCCTGACTTTC
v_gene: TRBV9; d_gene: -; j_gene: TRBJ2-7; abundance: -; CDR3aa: CASSQGYEQYF; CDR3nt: TGTGCCAGCAGCCAGGGCTACGAGCAGTACTTC
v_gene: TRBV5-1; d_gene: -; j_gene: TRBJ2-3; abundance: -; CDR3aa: CASSPSRGTDTQYF; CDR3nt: TGCGCCAGCAGCCCCTCCCGGGGCACAGATACGCAGTATTTT
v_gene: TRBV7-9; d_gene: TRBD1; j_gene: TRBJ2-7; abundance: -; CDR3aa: CASSATGTAYEQYF; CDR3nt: TGTGCCAGCAGCGCCACCGGGACAGCCTACGAGCAGTACTTC
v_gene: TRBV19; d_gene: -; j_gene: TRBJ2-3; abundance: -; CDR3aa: CASSIKGGSGPADTQYF; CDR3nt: TGTGCCAGTAGTATCAAGGGGGGGAGCGGCCCAGCAGATACGCAGTATTTT
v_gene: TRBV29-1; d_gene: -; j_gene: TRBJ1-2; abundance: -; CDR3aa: CSGLQGNDGYTF; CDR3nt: TGCAGCGGACTGCAGGGTAACGATGGCTACACCTTC
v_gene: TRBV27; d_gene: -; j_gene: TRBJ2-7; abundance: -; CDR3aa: CASSLYGTSIEQYF; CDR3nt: TGTGCCAGCAGTTTATATGGGACATCTATCGAGCAGTACTTC
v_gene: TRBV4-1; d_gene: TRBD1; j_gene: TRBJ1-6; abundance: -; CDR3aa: CASSQETLGQVNSPLHF; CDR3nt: TGCGCCAGCAGCCAAGAGACGTTAGGACAGGTGAATTCACCCCTCCACTTT
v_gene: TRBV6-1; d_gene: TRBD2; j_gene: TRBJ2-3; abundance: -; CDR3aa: CASSEQRESDTQYF; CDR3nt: TGTGCCAGCAGTGAACAGCGGGAGTCAGATACGCAGTATTTT
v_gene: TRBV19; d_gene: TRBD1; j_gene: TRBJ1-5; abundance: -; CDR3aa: CASSTGQGLQPQHF; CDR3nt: TGTGCCAGTAGTACGGGACAGGGTCTACAGCCCCAGCATTTT
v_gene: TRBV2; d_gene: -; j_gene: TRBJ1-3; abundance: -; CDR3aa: CASKGLGNTIYF; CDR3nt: TGTGCCAGCAAGGGACTCGGAAACACCATATATTTT
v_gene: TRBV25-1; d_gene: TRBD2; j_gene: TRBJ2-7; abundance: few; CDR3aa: CASRPSGSPYEQYF; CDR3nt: TGTGCCAGCAGGCCTAGCGGGAGCCCCTACGAGCAGTACTTC
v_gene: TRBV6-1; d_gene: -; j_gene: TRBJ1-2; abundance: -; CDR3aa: CASSEALAGWGYTF; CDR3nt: TGTGCCAGCAGTGAGGCCCTCGCAGGATGGGGCTACACCTTC
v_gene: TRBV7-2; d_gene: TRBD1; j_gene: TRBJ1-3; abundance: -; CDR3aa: CASSLTGGPGNTIYF; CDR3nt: TGTGCCAGCAGCCTTACAGGGGGTCCTGGAAACACCATATATTTT
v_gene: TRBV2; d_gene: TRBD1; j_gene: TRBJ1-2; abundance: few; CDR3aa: CASSRQGAQDGYTF; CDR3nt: TGTGCCAGCAGCCGACAGGGGGCGCAGGACGGCTACACCTTC
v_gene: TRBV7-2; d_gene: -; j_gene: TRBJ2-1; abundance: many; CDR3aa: CASSGGRGSYNEQFF; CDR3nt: TGTGCCAGCAGCGGAGGACGAGGCTCCTACAATGAGCAGTTCTTC
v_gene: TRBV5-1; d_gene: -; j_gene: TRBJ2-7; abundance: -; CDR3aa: CASSLALTGYEQYF; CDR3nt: TGCGCCAGCAGCTTGGCCCTAACAGGTTACGAGCAGTACTTC
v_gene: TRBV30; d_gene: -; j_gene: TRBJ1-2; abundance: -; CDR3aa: CAGRIEYGYTF; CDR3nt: TGTGCCGGCAGGATTGAGTATGGCTACACCTTC
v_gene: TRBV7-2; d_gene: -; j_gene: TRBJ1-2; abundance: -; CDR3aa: CASSLEGGFGGYTF; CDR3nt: TGTGCCAGCAGCTTAGAGGGGGGGTTCGGTGGCTACACCTTC
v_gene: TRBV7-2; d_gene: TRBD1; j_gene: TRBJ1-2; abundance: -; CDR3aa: CASSSDRVYGYTF; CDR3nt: TGTGCCAGCAGCTCGGACAGGGTCTATGGCTACACCTTC
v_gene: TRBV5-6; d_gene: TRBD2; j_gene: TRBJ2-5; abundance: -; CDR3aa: CASSLTGLRDETQYF; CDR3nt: TGTGCCAGCAGCTTGACGGGACTACGCGATGAGACCCAGTACTTC
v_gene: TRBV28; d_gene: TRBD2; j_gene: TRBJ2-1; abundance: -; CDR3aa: CASSFWGGNEQFF; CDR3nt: TGTGCCAGCAGTTTTTGGGGGGGCAATGAGCAGTTCTTC
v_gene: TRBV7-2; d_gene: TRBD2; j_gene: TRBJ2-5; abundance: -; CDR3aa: CASSPWGAGGPETQYF; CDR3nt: TGTGCCAGCAGCCCCTGGGGAGCGGGAGGGCCGGAGACCCAGTACTTC
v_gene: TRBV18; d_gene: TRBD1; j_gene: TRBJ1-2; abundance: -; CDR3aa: CASSPGDRERYTF; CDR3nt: TGTGCCAGCTCACCGGGGGACAGGGAACGCTACACCTTC
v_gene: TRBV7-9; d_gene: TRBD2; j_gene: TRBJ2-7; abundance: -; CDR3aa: CASSLAGGSYEQYF; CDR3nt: TGTGCCAGCAGCTTAGCGGGAGGGAGCTACGAGCAGTACTTC
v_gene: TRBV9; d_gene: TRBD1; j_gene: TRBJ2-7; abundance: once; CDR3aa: CASSPATGVTYEQYF; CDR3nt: TGTGCCAGCAGCCCAGCGACAGGGGTAACCTACGAGCAGTACTTC
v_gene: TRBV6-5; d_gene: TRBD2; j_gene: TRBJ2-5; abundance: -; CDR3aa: CASSSPGLAGSETQYF; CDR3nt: TGTGCCAGCAGTTCACCGGGACTAGCGGGTTCAGAGACCCAGTACTTC
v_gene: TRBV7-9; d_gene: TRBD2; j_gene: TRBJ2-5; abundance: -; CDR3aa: CASSAGLAGEETQYF; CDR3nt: TGTGCCAGCAGCGCGGGACTAGCGGGAGAAGAGACCCAGTACTTC
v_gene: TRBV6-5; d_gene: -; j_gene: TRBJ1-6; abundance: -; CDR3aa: CASGRGSDALHF; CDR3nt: TGTGCCAGCGGTCGAGGGTCCGATGCCCTCCACTTT
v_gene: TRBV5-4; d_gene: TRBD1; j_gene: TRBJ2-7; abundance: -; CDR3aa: CASSLGTGPYEQYF; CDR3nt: TGTGCCAGCAGCTTGGGGACAGGGCCCTACGAGCAGTACTTC
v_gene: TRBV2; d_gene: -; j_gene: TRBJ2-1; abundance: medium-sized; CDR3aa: CASRDTYTEQFF; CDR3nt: TGTGCCAGCAGGGACACTTATACTGAGCAGTTCTTC
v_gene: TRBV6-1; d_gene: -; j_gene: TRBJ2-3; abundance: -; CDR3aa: CASSEKPSGTDTQYF; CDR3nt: TGTGCCAGCAGTGAAAAGCCATCTGGCACAGATACGCAGTATTTT
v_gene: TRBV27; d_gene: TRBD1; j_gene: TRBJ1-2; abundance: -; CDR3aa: CATGAGTGYYGYTF; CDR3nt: TGTGCCACCGGGGCCGGGACAGGGTACTATGGCTACACCTTC
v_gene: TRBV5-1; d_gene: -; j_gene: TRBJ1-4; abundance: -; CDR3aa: CASSLDSRTNEKLFF; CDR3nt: TGCGCCAGCAGCTTGGACAGCCGGACTAATGAAAAACTGTTTTTT
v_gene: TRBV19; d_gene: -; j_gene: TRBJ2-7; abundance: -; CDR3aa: CARSGRDSYEQYF; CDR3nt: TGTGCCAGATCCGGCCGGGACTCCTACGAGCAGTACTTC
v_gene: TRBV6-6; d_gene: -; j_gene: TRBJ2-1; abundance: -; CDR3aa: CASNPGSYTPHNEQFF; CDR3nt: TGTGCCAGCAACCCGGGATCCTACACTCCCCACAATGAGCAGTTCTTC
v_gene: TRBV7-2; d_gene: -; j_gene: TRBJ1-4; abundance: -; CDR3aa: CASSLDMAGTNEKLFF; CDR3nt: TGTGCCAGCAGCTTAGACATGGCAGGAACTAATGAAAAACTGTTTTTT
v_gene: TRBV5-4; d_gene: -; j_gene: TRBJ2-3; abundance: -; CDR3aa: CASSLVRGSTDTQYF; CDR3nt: TGTGCCAGCAGCTTGGTCAGGGGAAGCACAGATACGCAGTATTTT
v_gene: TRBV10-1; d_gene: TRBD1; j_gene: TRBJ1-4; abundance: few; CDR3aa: CASSVKDRNDEKLFF; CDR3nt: TGCGCCAGCAGTGTTAAGGACAGGAACGATGAAAAACTGTTTTTT